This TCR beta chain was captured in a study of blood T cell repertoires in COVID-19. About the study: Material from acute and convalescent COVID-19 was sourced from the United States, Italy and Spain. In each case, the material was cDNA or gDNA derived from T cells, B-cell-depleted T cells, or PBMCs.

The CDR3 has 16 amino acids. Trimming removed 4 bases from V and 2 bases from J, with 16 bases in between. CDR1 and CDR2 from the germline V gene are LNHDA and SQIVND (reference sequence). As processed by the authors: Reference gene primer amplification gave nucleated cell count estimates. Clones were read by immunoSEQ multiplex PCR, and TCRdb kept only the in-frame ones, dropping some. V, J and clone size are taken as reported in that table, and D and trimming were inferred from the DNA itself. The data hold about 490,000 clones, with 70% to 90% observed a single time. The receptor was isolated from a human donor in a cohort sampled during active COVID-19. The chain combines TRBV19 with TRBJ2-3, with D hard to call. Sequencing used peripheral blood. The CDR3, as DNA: TGTGCCAGTAGTAGGTTAGACTCTCTCCCCACAGATACGCAGTATTTT. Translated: CASSRLDSLPTDTQYF.